This paragraph covers one T cell receptor (beta chain) sequence. This sample is part of a study of blood T cell repertoires in COVID-19. Study-level information: The origin of the acute and convalescent COVID-19 samples was the United States, Italy and Spain. T cells, B-cell-depleted T cells, or PBMCs provided the cDNA or gDNA that served as material.

The CDR3 loop spans 20 amino acids. The junction had 23 bases not matched to a gene; V was cut back by 2 bases and J by 4 bases. The germline CDR1 and CDR2 sequences are SGHRS and YFSETQ. Original handling: Reference gene primer amplification in the assay estimated nucleated cell counts. Profiling relied on immunoSEQ multiplex PCR, and the TCRdb table lists in-frame clones only, not all of them. V and J calls and clone size are given by that table; D and trimming were obtained from the DNA. This table holds under 300,000 clones, about four fifths found once. Sequences were obtained from peripheral blood. The rearrangement joins TRBV5-1 to TRBJ1-2; TRBD1 agrees at 7 bases. This clonotype originated in an older man with acute or convalescent COVID-19. The CDR3 is CASSLYRGGSEDSAAYGYTF. The CDR3 coding sequence is TGCGCCAGCAGCTTATACAGGGGCGGGTCAGAGGATTCTGCGGCCTATGGCTACACCTTC.